This is a list of T cell receptor beta chains from one sample in a study of blood T cell repertoires in COVID-19. Produced via immunoSEQ multiplex PCR; TCRdb's table is partial and in-frame only. This repertoire shows approximately 28,000 clones, roughly 90% found once; its top ten account for about 8%. The sample consisted of peripheral blood. The receptors were sampled from a man aged 70-80 years with active or convalescent COVID-19. Each CDR3 is given with its conserved first and last residue. A D gene is named only where the DNA matches it firmly. Clone size is shown for a subset of rows, as once, few, many or a class of expanded clone.

V	size	D	J	DNA	CDR3
TRBV10-1	.	.	TRBJ1-5	TGCGCCAGCAGTGAGTCTTGGGCCCAGCCCCAGCATTTT	CASSESWAQPQHF
TRBV9	.	TRBD1	TRBJ1-4	TGTGCCAGCAGCCTAGAGGGACAGGGACGACTGTTTTTT	CASSLEGQGRLFF
TRBV29-1	.	TRBD1	TRBJ1-2	TGCAGCGTGGGAATGACAGGGCGCAGTTATGGCTACACCTTC	CSVGMTGRSYGYTF
TRBV3-1/TRBV3-2	.	.	TRBJ1-2	TGTGCCAGCAGCCAAGCGGGGAAGTGGACCTTC	CASSQAGKWTF
TRBV18	.	TRBD1	TRBJ2-4	TGTGCCAGCTCACCGGGGACAGTTAAAAACATTCAGTACTTC	CASSPGTVKNIQYF
TRBV3-1/TRBV3-2	few	TRBD2	TRBJ2-2	TGTGCCAGCAGCAAGACTAGCGGCCGGAACACCGGGGAGCTGTTTTTT	CASSKTSGRNTGELFF
TRBV13	.	.	TRBJ2-1	TGTGCCAGCAGCAAACAAAGGGGGAATGAGCAGTTCTTC	CASSKQRGNEQFF
TRBV2	.	TRBD2	TRBJ2-1	TGTGCCAGCAGTGAGGGGGGACTAGCGGGAGCCTACAATGAGCAGTTCTTC	CASSEGGLAGAYNEQFF
TRBV15	.	TRBD1	TRBJ1-3	TGTGCCACCCGACGGGACAGGGGCTCTGGAAACACCATATATTTT	CATRRDRGSGNTIYF
TRBV11-2	few	TRBD1	TRBJ1-1	TGTGCCAGCAGCCGGACCCGGGACAGGGGGAAAACTTTCTTT	CASSRTRDRGKTFF
TRBV3-1/TRBV3-2	.	.	TRBJ2-1	TGTGCCAGCAGCCCCTCCCCTGAGGTCGCAAATGAGCAGTTCTTC	CASSPSPEVANEQFF
TRBV9	.	TRBD2	TRBJ2-2	TGTGCCAGCAGCGTAACCGGGAGGGTCCCCGGGGAGCTGTTTTTT	CASSVTGRVPGELFF
TRBV5-1	.	.	TRBJ2-1	TGCGCCAGCAGGGTTCAAACGTCAGGCCTCTACAATGAGCAGTTCTTC	CASRVQTSGLYNEQFF
TRBV18	.	TRBD1	TRBJ2-5	TGTGCCAGCTCACGAGGACAGGTCGATCAAGAGACCCAGTACTTC	CASSRGQVDQETQYF
TRBV20-1	.	TRBD1	TRBJ1-4	TGCAGTGCTAGTGAGGGACAGGGGAGAAAACTGTTTTTT	CSASEGQGRKLFF
TRBV25-1	.	TRBD1	TRBJ2-2	TGTGCCAGCAGTCGAGCCCTGACAGGGGGCCCCGGGGAGCTGTTTTTT	CASSRALTGGPGELFF
TRBV5-4	.	TRBD1	TRBJ1-1	TGTGCCAGCAGCTTGGCACAGGGGGCTTACACTGAAGCTTTCTTT	CASSLAQGAYTEAFF
TRBV20-1	.	.	TRBJ2-7	TGCAGTGCTAGTCGGGACTTCTCCTTCGGCGAGCAGTACTTC	CSASRDFSFGEQYF
TRBV4-2	.	.	TRBJ1-3	TGTGCCAGCAGCCCCCGAGGTGCGGGGGCTCTAGCTGGAAACACCATATATTTT	CASSPRGAGALAGNTIYF
TRBV5-4	few	.	TRBJ1-6	TGTGCCAGCAGCTTGGGGGTAGGGGATTCACCCCTCCACTTT	CASSLGVGDSPLHF
TRBV28	once	TRBD1	TRBJ1-2	TGTGCCAGCAGTTTATCAGGGGGAGGCTACACCTTC	CASSLSGGGYTF
TRBV27	.	.	TRBJ1-5	TGTGCCAGCAGTTCCCTCTATAATCAGCCCCAGCATTTT	CASSSLYNQPQHF
TRBV30	once	.	TRBJ2-7	TGTGCCTGGAGTGATGGACAGACCTACGAGCAGTACTTC	CAWSDGQTYEQYF
TRBV5-1	.	.	TRBJ1-2	TGCGCCAGCAGCGGATACAGGGCAAACTATGGCTACACCTTC	CASSGYRANYGYTF
TRBV5-1	.	.	TRBJ2-6	TGCGCCAGCGATCCCGGGTTAACCGGGGCCAACGTCCTGACTTTC	CASDPGLTGANVLTF
TRBV2	.	.	TRBJ2-1	TGTGCCAGCAGACCCGGGACTCCGGGGGTCCCCTTCTTC	CASRPGTPGVPFF